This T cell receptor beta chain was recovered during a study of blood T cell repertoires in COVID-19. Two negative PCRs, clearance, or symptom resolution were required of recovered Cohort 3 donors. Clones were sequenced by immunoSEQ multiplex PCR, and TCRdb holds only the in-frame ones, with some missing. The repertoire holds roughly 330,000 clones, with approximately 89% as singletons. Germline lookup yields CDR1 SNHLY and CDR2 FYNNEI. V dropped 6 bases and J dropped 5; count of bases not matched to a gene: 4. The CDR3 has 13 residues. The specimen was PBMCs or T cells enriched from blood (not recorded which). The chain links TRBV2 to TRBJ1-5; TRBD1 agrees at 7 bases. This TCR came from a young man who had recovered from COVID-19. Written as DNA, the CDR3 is TGTGCCAGCAGGGAAACAGGGGATCAGCCCCAGCATTTT. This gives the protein CASRETGDQPQHF.